This T cell receptor (beta chain) was observed in a study of OX40 agonist ivuxolimab in advanced cancers. With respect to the entire study: Ivuxolimab, which targeted the costimulatory receptor OX40 (CD134), was an agonistic, fully human IgG2 monoclonal antibody. Prior anti-PD-1, anti-PD-L1 or anti-CTLA-4 therapy was permitted, and checkpoint inhibitors had been received by under 50% of dose-escalation patients. The paper covers the monotherapy dose-escalation part of the phase I ivuxolimab trial, which included N of about 50 patients. Among the approximately 50 dose-escalation patients, 19 had hepatocellular carcinoma, about 15 melanoma, 9 renal cell carcinoma and 9 head and neck cancer. Peripheral TCRbeta sequencing aimed to test whether ivuxolimab altered TCR sequence diversity and caused clonal T-cell expansion. Intravenous ivuxolimab was administered to patients every 2 weeks at six dose levels: 0.01, 0.1, 0.3, 1.5, 3 and 10 mg/kg. In the dose-escalation cohort, 65% to 90% of patients were male, and the mean age was approximately 60 years, with a range of 23 to 79. Partial responses occurred in three dose-escalation patients: two with cutaneous melanoma and one with hepatocellular carcinoma. The paper's findings and limits, for the study overall: After ivuxolimab, CD8+ T cells had more expanded clones than CD4+ T cells on average. In partial responders in the 0.1-3.0 mg/kg groups, normalized peripheral clonal expansion was found to be among the lowest, especially among CD8+ T cells. Which antigens the clonally expanded peripheral T cells were specific for was not determined. Low levels of normalized T-cell clonal expansion were also shown by some nonresponding patients. At doses of 0.1 to 3.0 mg/kg, clonal expansion of both CD4+ and CD8+ blood T cells was observed from baseline to week 6.

V sheds 1 base and J sheds 1 base, leaving 13 bases between their ends. From cysteine to phenylalanine, the CDR3 is 16 amino acids long. The kept DNA is CDR3 alone, 48 bases in frame from the first base. Based on the germline V gene, the CDR1 and CDR2 sequences are LGHNA and YSLEER. Genomic DNA was isolated from the sorted cells so that the TCRbeta CDR3 region could be sequenced. TCRbeta CDR3 regions were sequenced using the immunoSEQ Assay. TCRdb stores this immuneACCESS table with in-frame sequences only. Part of the clones is absent; in the studies checked, under half of the shortfall reflects unresolved V genes, and no reason is known for the rest. The sample profile shows about 46,000 clones; about 91% of them were found once. The biggest ten clones account for approximately 12% of the sample. Points on this clone: Its antigen remains unidentified. Base qualities are missing; no much larger clone stands one base away.

Patients with autoimmune disease history or receiving systemic immunosuppression were excluded from the trial. In every dose cohort, peripheral blood was drawn for TCR sequencing at baseline, cycle 4 day 1, and cycle 7 day 1. Samples came from an open-label, multicenter, first-in-human phase I dose-escalation trial of ivuxolimab. Adults with locally advanced or metastatic melanoma, renal cell carcinoma, hepatocellular carcinoma or head and neck squamous cell carcinoma were enrolled in the trial. CD4+ and CD8+ T cells were sorted separately from peripheral blood before TCR sequencing. The V and J segments used are TRBV4-3 and TRBJ2-5; no D gene can be assigned with confidence. The clonotype comes from an adult with an advanced solid tumor such as melanoma, head and neck, liver or kidney cancer. Here the sequenced sample was CD4+ or CD8+ T cells sorted from blood, taken in a trial of the OX40 agonist ivuxolimab. The nucleotide sequence reads as follows: TGCGCCAGCAGCCAAGCTCGAGGCGGTACCCAAGAGACCCAGTACTTC. This is translated as CASSQARGGTQETQYF.